The rows below give T cell receptor beta chains drawn from one sample of a study of T cells in Graves' hyperthyroidism and ophthalmopathy. One entry per CDR3 protein, called by TCRdb with MiXCR from the multiplex PCR reads. The profile shows roughly 500,000 distinct CDR3 sequences, 22% of them singletons. The sample comprised blood. The receptors originated from a woman in her 70s with Graves' ophthalmopathy. The CDR3 runs from the conserved cysteine through the conserved F or W. Fields, in order: J gene, D gene, V gene, clone size, CDR3 DNA, CDR3 protein. D genes are given only for firm matches. Only part of the rows carry a size: once, few, many, or a class if the clone is expanded.

TRBJ2-7,TRBD2,TRBV20-1,NA,TGCAGTGCTTTTCCCTTAGCGGGAGGGATCTACGAGCAGTACTTC,CSAFPLAGGIYEQYF
TRBJ2-1,TRBD1,TRBV11-2,many,TGTGCCAGCAGCTTAGTACCGGGACAGGGATTCAATGAGCAGTTCTTC,CASSLVPGQGFNEQFF
TRBJ2-1,TRBD2,TRBV12-3/TRBV12-4,NA,TGTGCCAGCACCCAGATGGAAGCGGGGGACTCCTACAATGAGCAGTTCTTC,CASTQMEAGDSYNEQFF
TRBJ1-2,TRBD1,TRBV6-4,NA,TGTGCCAGCAGTGTTACACAGGGGGCGCTTGGCTACACCTTC,CASSVTQGALGYTF
TRBJ1-2,TRBD1,TRBV6-5,NA,TGTGCCAGCAGTTACACTCATACCGGGACAGGGGGGAGAGGCTACACCTTC,CASSYTHTGTGGRGYTF
TRBJ1-2,NA,TRBV28,many,TGTGCCAGCAGTTTCAGGCAGTATGGGAACTATGGCTACACCTTC,CASSFRQYGNYGYTF
TRBJ1-1,TRBD1,TRBV28,NA,TGTGCCAGCAGTTTCCAGAGGACAGGGGGCACTGAAGCTTTCTTT,CASSFQRTGGTEAFF
TRBJ1-6,NA,TRBV11-2,NA,TGTGCCAGCAGCTTTTGGGACAATTCACCCCTCCACTTT,CASSFWDNSPLHF
TRBJ1-1,TRBD1,TRBV5-1,many,TGTGCCAGCAGTCTGGGACAGGGGGCTGAAGCTTTCTTT,CASSLGQGAEAFF
TRBJ1-2,TRBD1,TRBV10-3,NA,TGTGCCATCAGTCCGGGACAGGGGGTCTATGGCTACACCTTC,CAISPGQGVYGYTF
TRBJ2-7,TRBD2,TRBV27,many,TGTGCCAGCAGAGATCCGGGACTAGCATCTTACGAGCAGTACTTC,CASRDPGLASYEQYF
TRBJ1-1,NA,TRBV12-3/TRBV12-4,many,TGTGCCAGCAGTTTGATCCGAGGATCTGAAGCTTTCTTT,CASSLIRGSEAFF
TRBJ2-1,TRBD2,TRBV27,NA,TGTGCCAGCAGTCGGGGGGACCAAAACTACAATGAGCAGTTCTTC,CASSRGDQNYNEQFF
TRBJ2-7,NA,TRBV4-2,once,TGTGCCAGCAGCTCTACGATCGAGCAGTACTTC,CASSSTIEQYF
TRBJ2-3,NA,TRBV30,NA,TGTGCCTGGACCGTACGGGAGCTGGCGTCAGATACGCAGTATTTT,CAWTVRELASDTQYF
TRBJ2-1,NA,TRBV11-3,few,TGTGCCAGCAGCTCCTCAGGACACAATGAGCAGTTCTTC,CASSSSGHNEQFF
TRBJ2-1,TRBD1,TRBV3-1,few,TGTGCCAGCAGCAACTCCGGACAGGGGGTCTACAATGAGCAGTTCTTC,CASSNSGQGVYNEQFF
TRBJ2-3,TRBD1,TRBV11-2,few,TGTGCCAGCAGCCGCTCAGGGGGCCCTTGGGATACGCAGTATTTT,CASSRSGGPWDTQYF
TRBJ1-5,NA,TRBV3-1,many,TGTGCCAGCAGCCAAGATCGAGGGCAGCCCCAGCATTTT,CASSQDRGQPQHF
TRBJ2-1,TRBD2,TRBV28,many,TGTGCCAGCAGTTTATTAAATCTCTGGACTAGCGGGAGGAACAATGAGCAGTTCTTC,CASSLLNLWTSGRNNEQFF
TRBJ2-2,NA,TRBV2,few,TGTGCCAGCAGTGATAACGGGAACACCGGGGAGCTGTTTTTT,CASSDNGNTGELFF
TRBJ2-3,NA,TRBV11-2,many,TGTGCCAGCAGCTTAGTCTTGACTACTTCGAGGGGGGGTACGCAGTATTTT,CASSLVLTTSRGGTQYF
TRBJ2-3,TRBD2,TRBV20-1,few,TGCAGTGCTAGCACCGGACTAGCGGGAAATGCAGATACGCAGTATTTT,CSASTGLAGNADTQYF
TRBJ2-3,NA,TRBV28,few,TGTGCCAGCAGTTTATTGGGACGGACCACAGATACGCAGTATTTT,CASSLLGRTTDTQYF
TRBJ2-7,NA,TRBV10-2,NA,TGCGCCAGCAGTGAGATAGCGGCCTACGAGCAGTACTTC,CASSEIAAYEQYF
TRBJ2-3,TRBD2,TRBV30,NA,TGTGCCTGGAGTGGCGGACTAGCGGTATCTGTAGATACGCAGTATTTT,CAWSGGLAVSVDTQYF
TRBJ2-5,TRBD1,TRBV11-2,NA,TGTGCCAGCAGCTGGCGCAGGGGGCTCCAAGAGACCCAGTACTTC,CASSWRRGLQETQYF
TRBJ2-7,NA,TRBV5-4,NA,TGTGCCGGCAGCGCGGACACAATGTACGAGCAGTACTTC,CAGSADTMYEQYF
TRBJ2-1,NA,TRBV18,NA,TGTGCCAGCTCACCGGCTAGCCACTACAATGAGCAGTTCTTC,CASSPASHYNEQFF
TRBJ2-5,NA,TRBV12-3/TRBV12-4,few,TGTGCCAGCACCTTCACTAGACGAGAGACCCAGTACTTC,CASTFTRRETQYF
TRBJ2-3,TRBD2,TRBV12-3/TRBV12-4,NA,TGTGCCAGCAGACTCTTTAGCGGGCGAAGGACAGATACGCAGTATTTT,CASRLFSGRRTDTQYF
TRBJ1-2,NA,TRBV9,once,TGTGCCAGCAGCGGCGGGGGCTTAGCTAACTATGGCTACACCTTC,CASSGGGLANYGYTF
TRBJ1-5,NA,TRBV30,few,TGTGCCTGGAGTAGGGCTCGGGATCAGCCCCAGCATTTT,CAWSRARDQPQHF
TRBJ2-4,NA,TRBV6-1,few,TGTGCCACCCTAAATCCAGCCAAAAACATTCAGTACTTC,CATLNPAKNIQYF